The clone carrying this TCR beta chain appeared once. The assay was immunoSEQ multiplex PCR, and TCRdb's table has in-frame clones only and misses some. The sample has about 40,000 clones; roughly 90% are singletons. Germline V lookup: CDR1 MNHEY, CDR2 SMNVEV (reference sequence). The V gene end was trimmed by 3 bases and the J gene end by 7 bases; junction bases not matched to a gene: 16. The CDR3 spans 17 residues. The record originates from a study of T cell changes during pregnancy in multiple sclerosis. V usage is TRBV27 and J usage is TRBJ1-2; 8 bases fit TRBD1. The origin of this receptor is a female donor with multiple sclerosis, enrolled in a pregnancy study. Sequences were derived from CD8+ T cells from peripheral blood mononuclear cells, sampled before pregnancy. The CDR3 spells CASSFGGQGGILFGYTF. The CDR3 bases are TGTGCCAGCAGTTTTGGCGGACAGGGTGGAATTCTGTTTGGCTACACCTTC.